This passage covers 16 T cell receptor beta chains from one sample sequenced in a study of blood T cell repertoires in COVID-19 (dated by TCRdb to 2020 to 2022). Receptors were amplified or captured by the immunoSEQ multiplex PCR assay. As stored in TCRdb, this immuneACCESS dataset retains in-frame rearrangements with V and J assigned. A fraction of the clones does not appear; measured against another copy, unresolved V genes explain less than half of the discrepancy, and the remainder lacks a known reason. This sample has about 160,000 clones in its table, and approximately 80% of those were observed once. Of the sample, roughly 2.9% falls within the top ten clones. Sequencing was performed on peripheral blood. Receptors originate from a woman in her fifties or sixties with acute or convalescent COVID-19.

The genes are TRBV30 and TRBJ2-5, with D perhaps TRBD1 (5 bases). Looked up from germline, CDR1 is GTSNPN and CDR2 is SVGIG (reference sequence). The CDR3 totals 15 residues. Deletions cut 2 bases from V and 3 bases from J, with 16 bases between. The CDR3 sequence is CAWSIRASGKETQYF. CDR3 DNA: TGTGCCTGGAGTATTCGAGCTTCAGGGAAAGAGACCCAGTACTTC.

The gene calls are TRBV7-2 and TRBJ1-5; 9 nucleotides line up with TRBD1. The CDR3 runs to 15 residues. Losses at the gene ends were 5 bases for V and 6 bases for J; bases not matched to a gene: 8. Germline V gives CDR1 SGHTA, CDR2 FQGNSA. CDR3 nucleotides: TGTGCCAGCAGCCCAACAGGGGGCGGGGGTCAGCCCCAGCATTTT. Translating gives CASSPTGGGGQPQHF.

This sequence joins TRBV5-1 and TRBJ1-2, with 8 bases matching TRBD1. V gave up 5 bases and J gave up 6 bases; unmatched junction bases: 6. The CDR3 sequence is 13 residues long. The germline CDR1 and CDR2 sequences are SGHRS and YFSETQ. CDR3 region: CASRQGAMNGYTF. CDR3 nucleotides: TGCGCCAGCAGGCAGGGGGCGATGAATGGCTACACCTTC. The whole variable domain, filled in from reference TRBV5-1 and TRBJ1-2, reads KAGVTQTPRYLIKTRGQQVTLSCSPISGHRSVSWYQQTPGQGLQFLFEYFSETQRNKGNFPGRFSGRQFSNSRSEMNVSTLELGDSALYLCASRQGAMNGYTFGSGTRLTVV.

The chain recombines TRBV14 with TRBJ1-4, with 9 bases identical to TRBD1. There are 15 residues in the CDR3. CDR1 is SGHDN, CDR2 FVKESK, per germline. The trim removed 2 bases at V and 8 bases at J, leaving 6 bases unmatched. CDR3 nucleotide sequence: TGTGCCAGCAGCCAAATGGGACAGGGCAGGGAAAAACTGTTTTTT. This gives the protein CASSQMGQGREKLFF.

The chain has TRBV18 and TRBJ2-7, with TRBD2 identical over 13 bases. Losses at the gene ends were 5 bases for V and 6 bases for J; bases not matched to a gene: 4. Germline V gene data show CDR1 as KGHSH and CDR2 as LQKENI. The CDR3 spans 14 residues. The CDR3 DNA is TGTGCCAGCTCAACTAGCGGGGGGGCCTTCGAGCAGTACTTC. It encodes CASSTSGGAFEQYF.

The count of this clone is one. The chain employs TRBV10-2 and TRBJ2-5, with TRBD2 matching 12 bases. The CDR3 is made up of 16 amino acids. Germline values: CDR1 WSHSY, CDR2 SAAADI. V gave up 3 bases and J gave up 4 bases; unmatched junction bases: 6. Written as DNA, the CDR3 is TGCGCCAGCAGTGATACTAGCGGGGGGAGGTCAGAGACCCAGTACTTC. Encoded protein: CASSDTSGGRSETQYF.

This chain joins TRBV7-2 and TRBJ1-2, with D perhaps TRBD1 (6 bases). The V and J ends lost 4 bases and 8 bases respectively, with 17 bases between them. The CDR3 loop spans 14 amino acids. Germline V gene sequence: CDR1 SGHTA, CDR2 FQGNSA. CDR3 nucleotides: TGTGCCAGCAGCTCAGCCGCTTACAGGGTCGGCTACACCTTC. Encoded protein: CASSSAAYRVGYTF. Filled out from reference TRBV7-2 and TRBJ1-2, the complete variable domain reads GAGVSQSPSNKVTEKGKDVELRCDPISGHTALYWYRQSLGQGLEFLIYFQGNSAPDKSGLPSDRFSAERTGGSVSTLTIQRTQQEDSAVYLCASSSAAYRVGYTFGSGTRLTVV.

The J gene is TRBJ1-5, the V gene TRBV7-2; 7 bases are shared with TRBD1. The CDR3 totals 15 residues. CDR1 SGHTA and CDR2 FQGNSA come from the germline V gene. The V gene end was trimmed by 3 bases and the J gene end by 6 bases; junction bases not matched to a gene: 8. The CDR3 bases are TGTGCCAGCAGCTTGCGACAGGGTAAGGGTCAGCCCCAGCATTTT. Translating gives CASSLRQGKGQPQHF.

The CDR3 loop is CASSLSPLQGAGNTIYF. The CDR3 DNA reads as TGTGCCAGCAGCTTATCGCCACTACAGGGGGCCGGAAACACCATATATTTT. The V and J genes are TRBV7-2 and TRBJ1-3; 9 nucleotides agree with TRBD1. Germline loops: CDR1 SGHTA, CDR2 FQGNSA. Unmatched junction bases numbered 9, after V lost 2 bases and J lost 4 bases. This CDR3 contains 17 residues.

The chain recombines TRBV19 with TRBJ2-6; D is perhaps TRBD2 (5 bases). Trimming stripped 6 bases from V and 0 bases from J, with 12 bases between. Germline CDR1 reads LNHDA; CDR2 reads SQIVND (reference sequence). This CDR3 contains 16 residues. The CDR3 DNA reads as TGTGCCAGTAGCCATATACTAGGCTCTGGGGCCAACGTCCTGACTTTC. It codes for CASSHILGSGANVLTF.

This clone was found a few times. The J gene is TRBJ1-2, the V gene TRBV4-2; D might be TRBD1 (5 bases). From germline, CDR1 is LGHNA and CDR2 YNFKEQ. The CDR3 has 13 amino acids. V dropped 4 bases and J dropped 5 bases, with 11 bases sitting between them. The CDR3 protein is CASSPSGGYGYTF. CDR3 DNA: TGTGCCAGCAGCCCGAGCGGGGGATATGGCTACACCTTC.

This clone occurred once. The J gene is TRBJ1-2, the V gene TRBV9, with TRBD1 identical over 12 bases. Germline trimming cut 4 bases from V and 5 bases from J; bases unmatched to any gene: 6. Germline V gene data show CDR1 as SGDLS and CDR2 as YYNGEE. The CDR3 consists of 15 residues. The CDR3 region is CASSTGTGGAYGYTF. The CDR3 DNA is TGTGCCAGCAGCACCGGGACAGGGGGCGCATATGGCTACACCTTC.

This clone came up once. DNA of the CDR3: TGTGCCACCAGCAATAGGGGACACAACAATGAGCAGTTCTTC. It specifies CATSNRGHNNEQFF. This sequence joins TRBV15 and TRBJ2-1; weak D call: TRBD1 (6 bases). CDR1 LNHNV and CDR2 YYDKDF come from the germline V gene (reference sequence). This CDR3 is 14 amino acids long. Trimming stripped 4 bases from V and 5 bases from J, with 12 bases between.

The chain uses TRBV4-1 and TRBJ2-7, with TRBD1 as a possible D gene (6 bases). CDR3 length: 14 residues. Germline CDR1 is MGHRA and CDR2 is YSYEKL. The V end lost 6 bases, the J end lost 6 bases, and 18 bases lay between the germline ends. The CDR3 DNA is TGCGCCAGCAGGGTAAATCGGGACATCCCCGAGCAGTACTTC. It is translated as CASRVNRDIPEQYF.

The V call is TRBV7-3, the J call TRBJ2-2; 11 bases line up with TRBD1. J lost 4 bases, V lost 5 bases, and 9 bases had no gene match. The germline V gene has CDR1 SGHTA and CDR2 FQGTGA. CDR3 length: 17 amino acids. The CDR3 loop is CASSRSGQGAATGELFF. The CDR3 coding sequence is TGTGCCAGCAGCCGCTCTGGACAGGGGGCCGCCACCGGGGAGCTGTTTTTT.

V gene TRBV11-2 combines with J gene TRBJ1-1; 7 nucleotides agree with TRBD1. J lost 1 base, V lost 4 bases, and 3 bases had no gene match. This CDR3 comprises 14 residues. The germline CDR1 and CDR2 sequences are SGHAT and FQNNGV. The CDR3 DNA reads TGTGCCAGCAGCTCACAGGGGTGGAACACTGAAGCTTTCTTT. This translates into CASSSQGWNTEAFF.